The clone carrying this TCR beta chain was seen at least ten times. The antigen remains unidentified. This entry comes from a study of Graves' ophthalmopathy and Graves' hyperthyroidism. Study-level findings and limits: Blood was where most expanded thyroid clonotypes above 0.001 frequency also turned up.

Those donors who had ophthalmopathy presented with moderate-to-severe activity, a CAS of ≥3, a NOSPECS of ≥4 and a duration under 3 months. The TCR beta CDR3 regions underwent amplification from RNA transcripts. The library came from an HTBI-primed first-round RT-PCR and a second-round multiplex PCR. Via MiXCR, TCRdb re-called the multiplex PCR reads, giving one row per CDR3 protein. In the table there are approximately 460,000 distinct CDR3 sequences, approximately 15% of which are singletons. CDR1 and CDR2 from the germline V gene are SGDLS and YYNGEE. The CDR3 covers 16 residues. Trimming cost V 0 bases and J 0 bases, with 12 bases left between them.

The TCR comes from a woman in her twenties or thirties with Graves' ophthalmopathy. The specimen sequenced was blood. The V call is TRBV9, the J call TRBJ1-2; tentative D call: TRBD1 (6 bases). The CDR3 sequence is CASSVAAGGANYGYTF. CDR3 coding DNA: TGTGCCAGCAGCGTAGCAGCCGGGGGCGCTAACTATGGCTACACCTTC.